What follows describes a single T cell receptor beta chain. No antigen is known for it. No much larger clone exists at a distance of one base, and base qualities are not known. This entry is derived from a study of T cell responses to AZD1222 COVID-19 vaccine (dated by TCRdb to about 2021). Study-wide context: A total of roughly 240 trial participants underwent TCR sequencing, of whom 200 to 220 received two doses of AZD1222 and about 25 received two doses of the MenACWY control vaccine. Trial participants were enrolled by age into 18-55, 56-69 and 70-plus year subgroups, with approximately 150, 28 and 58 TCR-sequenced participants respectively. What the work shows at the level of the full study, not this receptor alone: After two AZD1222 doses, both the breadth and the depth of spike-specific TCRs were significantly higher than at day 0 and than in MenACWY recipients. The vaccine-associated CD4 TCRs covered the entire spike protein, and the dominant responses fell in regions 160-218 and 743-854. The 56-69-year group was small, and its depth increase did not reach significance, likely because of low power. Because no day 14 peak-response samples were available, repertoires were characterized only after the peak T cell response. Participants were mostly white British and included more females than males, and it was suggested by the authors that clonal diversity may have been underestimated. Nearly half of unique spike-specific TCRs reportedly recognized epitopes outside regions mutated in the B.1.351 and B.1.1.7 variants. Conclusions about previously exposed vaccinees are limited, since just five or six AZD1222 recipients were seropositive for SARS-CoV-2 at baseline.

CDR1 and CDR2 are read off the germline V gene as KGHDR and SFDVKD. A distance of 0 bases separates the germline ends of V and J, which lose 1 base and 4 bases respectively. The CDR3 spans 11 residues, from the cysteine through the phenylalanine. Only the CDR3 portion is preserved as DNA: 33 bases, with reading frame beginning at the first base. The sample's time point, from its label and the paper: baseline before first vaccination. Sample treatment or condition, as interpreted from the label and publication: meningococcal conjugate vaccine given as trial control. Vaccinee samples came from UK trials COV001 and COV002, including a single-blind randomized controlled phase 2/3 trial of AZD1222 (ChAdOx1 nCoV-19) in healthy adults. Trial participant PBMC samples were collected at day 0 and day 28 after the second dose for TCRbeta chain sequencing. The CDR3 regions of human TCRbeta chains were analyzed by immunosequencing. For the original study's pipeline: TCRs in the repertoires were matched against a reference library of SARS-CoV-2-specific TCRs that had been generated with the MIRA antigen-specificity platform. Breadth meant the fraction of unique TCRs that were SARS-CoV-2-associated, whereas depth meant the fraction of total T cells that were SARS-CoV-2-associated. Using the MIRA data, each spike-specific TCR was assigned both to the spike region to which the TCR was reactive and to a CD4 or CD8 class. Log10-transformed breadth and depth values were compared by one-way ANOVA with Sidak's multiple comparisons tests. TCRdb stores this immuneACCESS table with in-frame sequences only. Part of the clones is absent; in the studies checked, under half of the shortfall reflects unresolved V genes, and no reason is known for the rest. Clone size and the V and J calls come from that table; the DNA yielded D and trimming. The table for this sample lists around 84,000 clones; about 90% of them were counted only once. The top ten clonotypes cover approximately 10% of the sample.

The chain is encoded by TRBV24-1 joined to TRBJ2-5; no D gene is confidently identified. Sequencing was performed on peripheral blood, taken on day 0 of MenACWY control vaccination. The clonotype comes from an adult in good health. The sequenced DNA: TGTGCCACCAGTGATTTAGAGACCCAGTACTTC. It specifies CATSDLETQYF.